This TCR beta chain was captured by sequencing in a study of control samples from healthy donors and cancer patients. Germline V gene data show CDR1 as LNHNV and CDR2 as YYDKDF (reference sequence). Trimming took 0 bases from V and 9 from J; bases not matched to a gene: 3. The CDR3 spans 13 residues. Using immunoSEQ multiplex PCR, the repertoire was profiled, and TCRdb retains in-frame clones only, with some absent. The sample carries about 140,000 clones, around 86% recorded once. The origin of this receptor is a man aged 30 to 39 in good health. The rearrangement joins TRBV15 to TRBJ2-3; 7 bases are shared with TRBD2. Sequences were obtained from blood. The CDR3 nucleotides are TGTGCCACCAGCAGAGATCTGCGGGAGACGCAGTATTTT. It translates to CATSRDLRETQYF.